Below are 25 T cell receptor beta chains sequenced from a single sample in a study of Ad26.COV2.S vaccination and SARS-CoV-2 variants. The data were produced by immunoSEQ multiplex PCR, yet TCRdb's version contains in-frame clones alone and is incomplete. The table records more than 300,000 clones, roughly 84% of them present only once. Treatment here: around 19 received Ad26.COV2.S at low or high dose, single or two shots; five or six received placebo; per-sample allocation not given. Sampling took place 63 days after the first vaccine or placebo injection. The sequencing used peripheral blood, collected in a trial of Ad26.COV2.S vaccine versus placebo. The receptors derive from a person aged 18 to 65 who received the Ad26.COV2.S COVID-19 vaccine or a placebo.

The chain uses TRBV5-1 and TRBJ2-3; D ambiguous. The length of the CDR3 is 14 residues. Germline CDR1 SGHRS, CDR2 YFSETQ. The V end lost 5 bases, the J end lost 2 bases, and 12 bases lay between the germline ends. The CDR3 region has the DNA TGCGCCAGCAGTGGTGGGCAGGCCACAGATACGCAGTATTTT. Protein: CASSGGQATDTQYF. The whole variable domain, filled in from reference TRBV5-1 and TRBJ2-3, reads KAGVTQTPRYLIKTRGQQVTLSCSPISGHRSVSWYQQTPGQGLQFLFEYFSETQRNKGNFPGRFSGRQFSNSRSEMNVSTLELGDSALYLCASSGGQATDTQYFGPGTRLTVL.

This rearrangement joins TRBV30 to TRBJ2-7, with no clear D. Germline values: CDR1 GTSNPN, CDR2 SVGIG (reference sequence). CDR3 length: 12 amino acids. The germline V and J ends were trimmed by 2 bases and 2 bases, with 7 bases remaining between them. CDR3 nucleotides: TGTGCCTGGAGTAACAGAGCCTACGAGCAGTACTTC. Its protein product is CAWSNRAYEQYF.

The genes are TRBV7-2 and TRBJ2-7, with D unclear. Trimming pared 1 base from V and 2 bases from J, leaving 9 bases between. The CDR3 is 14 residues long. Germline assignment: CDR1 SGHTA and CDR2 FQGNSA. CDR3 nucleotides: TGTGCCAGCAGCTTAGAGTCTTGGGCCTACGAGCAGTACTTC. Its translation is CASSLESWAYEQYF.

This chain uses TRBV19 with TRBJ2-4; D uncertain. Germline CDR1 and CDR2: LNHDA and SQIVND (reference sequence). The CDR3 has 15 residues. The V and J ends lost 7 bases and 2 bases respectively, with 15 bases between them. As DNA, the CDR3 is TGTGCCAGTACCACCTTAAAGGGAACCAAAAACATTCAGTACTTC. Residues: CASTTLKGTKNIQYF. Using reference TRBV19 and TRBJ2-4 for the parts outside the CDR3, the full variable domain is DGGITQSPKYLFRKEGQNVTLSCEQNLNHDAMYWYRQDPGQGLRLIYYSQIVNDFQKGDIAEGYSVSREKKESFPLTVTSAQKNPTAFYLCASTTLKGTKNIQYFGAGTRLSVL.

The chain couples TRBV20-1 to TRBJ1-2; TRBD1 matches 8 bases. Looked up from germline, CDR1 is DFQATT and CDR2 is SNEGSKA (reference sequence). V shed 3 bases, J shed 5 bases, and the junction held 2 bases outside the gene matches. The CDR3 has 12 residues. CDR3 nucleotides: TGCAGTGCTAGTAACAGGGGGTATGGCTACACCTTC. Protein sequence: CSASNRGYGYTF.

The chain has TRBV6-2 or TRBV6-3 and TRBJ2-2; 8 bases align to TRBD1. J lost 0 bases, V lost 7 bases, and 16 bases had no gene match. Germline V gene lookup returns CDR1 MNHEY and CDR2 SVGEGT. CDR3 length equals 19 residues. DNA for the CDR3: TGTGCCAGCACTCACTCTTGGGACAGGCCAACGCCGAACACCGGGGAGCTGTTTTTT. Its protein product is CASTHSWDRPTPNTGELFF.

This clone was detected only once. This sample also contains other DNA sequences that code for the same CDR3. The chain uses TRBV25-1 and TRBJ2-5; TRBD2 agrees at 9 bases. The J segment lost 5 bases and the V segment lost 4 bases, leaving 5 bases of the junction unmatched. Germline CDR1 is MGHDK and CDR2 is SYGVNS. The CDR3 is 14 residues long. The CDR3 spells CASSVRGGQETQYF. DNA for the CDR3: TGTGCCAGCAGTGTGCGGGGGGGGCAGGAGACCCAGTACTTC.

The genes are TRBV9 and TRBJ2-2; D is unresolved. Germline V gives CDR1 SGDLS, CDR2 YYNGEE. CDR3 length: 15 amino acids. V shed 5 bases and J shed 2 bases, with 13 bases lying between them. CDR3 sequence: CASSRRDTNTGELFF. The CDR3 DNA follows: TGTGCCAGCAGTCGTAGGGATACTAACACCGGGGAGCTGTTTTTT.

The CDR3 loop is CASSLSAGYNEQFF. In DNA, the CDR3 is TGTGCCAGCAGCTTATCTGCGGGATACAATGAGCAGTTCTTC. This rearrangement joins TRBV7-9 to TRBJ2-1; D is possibly TRBD2 (6 bases). This CDR3 has 14 residues. From germline, CDR1 is SEHNR and CDR2 FQNEAQ (reference sequence). Trimming took off 2 bases at V and 4 bases at J, with 9 bases between the two ends.

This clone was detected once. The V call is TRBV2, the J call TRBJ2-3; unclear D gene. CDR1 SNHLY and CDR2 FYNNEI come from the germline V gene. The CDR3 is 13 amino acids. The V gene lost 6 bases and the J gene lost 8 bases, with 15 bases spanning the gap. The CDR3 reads CASRGGLVATQYF. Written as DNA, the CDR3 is TGTGCCAGCAGGGGCGGCCTCGTGGCTACGCAGTATTTT. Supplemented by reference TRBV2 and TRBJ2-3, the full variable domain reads EPEVTQTPSHQVTQMGQEVILRCVPISNHLYFYWYRQILGQKVEFLVSFYNNEISEKSEIFDDQFSVERPDGSNFTLKIRSTKLEDSAMYFCASRGGLVATQYFGPGTRLTVL.

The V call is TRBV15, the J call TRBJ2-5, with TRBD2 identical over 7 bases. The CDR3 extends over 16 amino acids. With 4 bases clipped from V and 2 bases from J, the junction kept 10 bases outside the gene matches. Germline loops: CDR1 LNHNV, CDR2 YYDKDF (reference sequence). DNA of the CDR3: TGTGCCACCAGCACTCGCTCCGGGGGAGGGCAAGAGACCCAGTACTTC. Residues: CATSTRSGGGQETQYF.

The CDR3 is CASSIGEGREQYF. The CDR3 coding sequence is TGTGCCAGCAGCATAGGGGAGGGGCGCGAGCAGTACTTC. This chain joins TRBV7-9 and TRBJ2-7; 7 bases agree with TRBD2. Per the germline V gene, CDR1 is SEHNR and CDR2 is FQNEAQ (reference sequence). J was trimmed by 6 bases and V by 5 bases; bases with no gene match: 7. There are 13 residues in the CDR3.

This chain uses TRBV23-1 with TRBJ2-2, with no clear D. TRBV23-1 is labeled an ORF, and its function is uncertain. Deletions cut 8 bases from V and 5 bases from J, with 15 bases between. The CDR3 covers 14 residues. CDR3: CASLPRMGTGELFF. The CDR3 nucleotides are TGCGCCAGCCTCCCCCGCATGGGGACCGGGGAGCTGTTTTTT.

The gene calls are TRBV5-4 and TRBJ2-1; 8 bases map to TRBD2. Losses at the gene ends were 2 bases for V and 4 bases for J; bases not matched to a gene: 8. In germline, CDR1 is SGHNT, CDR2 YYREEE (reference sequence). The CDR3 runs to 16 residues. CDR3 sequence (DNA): TGTGCCAGCAGCTTAACGTACGCTAGCGGGTACAATGAGCAGTTCTTC. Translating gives CASSLTYASGYNEQFF.

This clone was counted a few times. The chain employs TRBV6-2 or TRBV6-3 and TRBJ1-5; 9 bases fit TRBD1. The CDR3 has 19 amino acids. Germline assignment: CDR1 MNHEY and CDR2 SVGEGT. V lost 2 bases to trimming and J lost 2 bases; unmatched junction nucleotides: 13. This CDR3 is CASSYPEDRGPMGNQPQHF. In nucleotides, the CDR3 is TGTGCCAGCAGTTACCCCGAGGACAGGGGACCCATGGGCAATCAGCCCCAGCATTTT.

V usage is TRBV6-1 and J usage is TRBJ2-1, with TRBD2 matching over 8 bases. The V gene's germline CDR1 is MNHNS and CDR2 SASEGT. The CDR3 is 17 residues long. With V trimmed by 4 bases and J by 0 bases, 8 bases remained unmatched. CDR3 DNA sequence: TGTGCCAGCAGTGGCGTACTCGGGGGGGGCTCCTACAATGAGCAGTTCTTC. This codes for CASSGVLGGGSYNEQFF.

The chain's CDR3 is CASSNGLEAFF. CDR3 DNA sequence: TGTGCCAGCAGCAACGGCCTTGAAGCTTTCTTT. The rearrangement links TRBV7-9 to TRBJ1-1; D unresolved. The CDR3 has 11 residues. Per the germline V gene, CDR1 is SEHNR and CDR2 is FQNEAQ (reference sequence). Trimming removed 5 bases at V and 7 bases at J, with 8 bases between.

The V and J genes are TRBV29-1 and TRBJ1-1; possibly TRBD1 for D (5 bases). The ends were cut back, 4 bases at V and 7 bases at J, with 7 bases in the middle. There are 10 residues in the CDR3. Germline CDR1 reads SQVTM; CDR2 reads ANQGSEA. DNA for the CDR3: TGCAGCGTTGGGCAGGGTGAAGCTTTCTTT. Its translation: CSVGQGEAFF.

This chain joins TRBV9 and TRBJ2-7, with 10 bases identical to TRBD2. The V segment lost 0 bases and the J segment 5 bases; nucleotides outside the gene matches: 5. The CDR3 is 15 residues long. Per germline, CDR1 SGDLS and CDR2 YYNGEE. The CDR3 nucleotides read TGTGCCAGCAGCGTAGGAAGCGGGGGGGCCCACGAGCAGTACTTC. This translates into CASSVGSGGAHEQYF.

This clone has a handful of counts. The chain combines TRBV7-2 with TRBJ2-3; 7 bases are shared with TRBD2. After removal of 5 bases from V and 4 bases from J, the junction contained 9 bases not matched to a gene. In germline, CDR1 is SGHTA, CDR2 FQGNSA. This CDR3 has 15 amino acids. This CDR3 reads CASSPIGLVADTQYF. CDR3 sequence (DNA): TGTGCCAGCAGCCCCATAGGACTAGTCGCAGATACGCAGTATTTT.

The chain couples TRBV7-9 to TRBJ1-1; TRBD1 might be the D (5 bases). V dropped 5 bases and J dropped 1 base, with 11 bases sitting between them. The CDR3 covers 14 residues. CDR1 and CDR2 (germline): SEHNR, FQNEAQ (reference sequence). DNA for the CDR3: TGTGCCAGCAGCCTAGGGACGGAGAACACTGAAGCTTTCTTT. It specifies CASSLGTENTEAFF.

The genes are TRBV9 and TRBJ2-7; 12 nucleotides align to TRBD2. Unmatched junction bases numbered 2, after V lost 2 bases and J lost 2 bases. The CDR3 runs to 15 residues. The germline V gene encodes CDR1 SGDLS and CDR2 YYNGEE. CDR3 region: CASSVGLAGTYEQYF. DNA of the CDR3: TGTGCCAGCAGCGTCGGACTAGCGGGGACCTACGAGCAGTACTTC.

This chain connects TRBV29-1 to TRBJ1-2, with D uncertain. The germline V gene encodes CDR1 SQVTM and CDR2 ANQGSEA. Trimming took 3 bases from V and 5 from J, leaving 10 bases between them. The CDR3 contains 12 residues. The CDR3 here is CSVEVGRYGYTF. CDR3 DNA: TGCAGCGTTGAGGTCGGCCGATATGGCTACACCTTC.

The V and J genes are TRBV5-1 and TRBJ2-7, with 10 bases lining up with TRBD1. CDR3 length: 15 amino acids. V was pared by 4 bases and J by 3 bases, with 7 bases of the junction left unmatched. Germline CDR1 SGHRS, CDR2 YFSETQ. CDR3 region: CASSMGGTGVYEQYF. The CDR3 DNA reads TGCGCCAGCAGCATGGGGGGGACAGGGGTCTACGAGCAGTACTTC.

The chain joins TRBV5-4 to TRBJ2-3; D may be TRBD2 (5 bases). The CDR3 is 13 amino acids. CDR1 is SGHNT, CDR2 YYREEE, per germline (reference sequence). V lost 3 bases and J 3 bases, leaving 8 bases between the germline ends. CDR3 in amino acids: CASSWSGTDTQYF. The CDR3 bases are TGTGCCAGCAGCTGGTCGGGGACAGATACGCAGTATTTT.